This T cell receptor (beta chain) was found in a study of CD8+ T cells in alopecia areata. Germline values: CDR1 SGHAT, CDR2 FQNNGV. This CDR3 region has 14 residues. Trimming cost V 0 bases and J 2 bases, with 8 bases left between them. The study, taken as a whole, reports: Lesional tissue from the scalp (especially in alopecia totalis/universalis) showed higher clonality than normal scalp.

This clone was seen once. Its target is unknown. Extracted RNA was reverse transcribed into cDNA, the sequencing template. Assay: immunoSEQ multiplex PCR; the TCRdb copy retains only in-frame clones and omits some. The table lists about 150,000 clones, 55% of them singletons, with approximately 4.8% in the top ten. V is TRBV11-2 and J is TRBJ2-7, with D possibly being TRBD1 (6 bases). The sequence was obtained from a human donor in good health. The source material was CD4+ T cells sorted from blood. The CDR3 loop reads CASSLERQAYEQYF. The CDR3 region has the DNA TGTGCCAGCAGCTTAGAAAGACAGGCCTACGAGCAGTACTTC.